Only a few counts were recorded for the clone carrying this T cell receptor beta chain. Its antigen is undetermined. This entry is derived from a study of cytomegalovirus exposure and HLA in healthy donors. Study conclusions and caveats: A cluster of highly shared sequence variants was likely a sequencing artifact. Reports indicate that TCR beta sequences accurately predicted the HLA-A and HLA-B alleles of most subjects.

Germline CDR1 reads LNHDA; CDR2 reads SQIVND (reference sequence). The CDR3 spans 14 residues. Trimming pared 6 bases from V and 3 bases from J, leaving 15 bases between. PCR used 60 Vbeta primers and 13 Jbeta primers. The data were produced by immunoSEQ multiplex PCR, yet TCRdb's version contains in-frame clones alone and is incomplete. The repertoire consists of tens of thousands of clones, with almost 85% occurring once and the leading ten covering 2.9%. The sequenced material came from PBMCs. This TCR came from a man aged 50 to 60 in good health and CMV-seronegative. V is TRBV19 and J is TRBJ2-7, with a tentative D call TRBD2 (6 bases). Here the CDR3 reads CASSSRGGDYEQYF. CDR3 DNA: TGTGCCAGTAGCTCCCGAGGCGGGGACTACGAGCAGTACTTC.